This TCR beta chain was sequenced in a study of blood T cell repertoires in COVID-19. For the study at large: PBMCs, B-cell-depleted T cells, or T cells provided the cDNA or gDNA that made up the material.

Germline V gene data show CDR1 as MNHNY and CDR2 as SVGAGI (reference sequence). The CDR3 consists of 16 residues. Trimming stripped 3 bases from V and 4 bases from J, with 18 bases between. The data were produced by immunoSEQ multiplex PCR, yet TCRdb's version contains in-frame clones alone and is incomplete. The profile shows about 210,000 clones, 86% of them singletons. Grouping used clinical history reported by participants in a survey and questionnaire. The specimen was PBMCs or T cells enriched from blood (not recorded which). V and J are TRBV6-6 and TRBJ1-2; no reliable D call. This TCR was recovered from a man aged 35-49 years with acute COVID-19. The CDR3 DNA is TGTGCCAGCAGTTATGTCTTTGGGCTACAAGGCTATGGCTACACCTTC. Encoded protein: CASSYVFGLQGYGYTF.